Below are 15 T cell receptor beta chains sequenced from a single sample in a study of long-term antiretroviral therapy in people with HIV. Investigators performed immunoSEQ version v3.0 at survey level. Sequencing used immunoSEQ multiplex PCR; TCRdb keeps in-frame clones, though not all of them. The profile shows fewer than 45,000 clones, 65% to 90% of them singletons. The sample was unsorted PBMCs, taken 0.3 years after starting antiretroviral therapy. The receptors were gathered from a man between 18 and 29 years old with HIV.

CDR3 bases: TGTGCCAGCAGTTTATCGAGGGCAGGGAATGCTGAAGCTTTCTTT. Its translation is CASSLSRAGNAEAFF. V is TRBV27 and J is TRBJ1-1; D perhaps matches TRBD1 (5 bases). This CDR3 spans 15 amino acids. Germline V gene data show CDR1 as MNHEY and CDR2 as SMNVEV (reference sequence). Trimming removed 0 bases at V and 6 bases at J, with 14 bases between.

The V and J genes are TRBV7-2 and TRBJ2-4; D is ambiguous. The length of the CDR3 is 14 residues. Trimming removed 1 base at V and 2 bases at J, with 6 bases between. Germline CDR1 and CDR2: SGHTA and FQGNSA. The CDR3 loop reads CASSLGVTKNIQYF. CDR3 DNA sequence: TGTGCCAGCAGCTTAGGGGTAACCAAAAACATTCAGTACTTC.

The V call is TRBV7-2, the J call TRBJ2-7; D gene ambiguous. The CDR3 is 15 amino acids. The germline V gene has CDR1 SGHTA and CDR2 FQGNSA. Between the trimmed V and J ends, which lost 5 bases and 1 base, there was a span of 15 bases. The CDR3 here is CASSARDTESYEQYF. CDR3 nucleotides: TGTGCCAGCAGCGCCCGAGACACGGAGTCCTACGAGCAGTACTTC.

The chain has TRBV5-1 and TRBJ1-6; 10 bases match TRBD1. This CDR3 is built from 15 residues. V lost 3 bases, J lost 10 bases, and 7 bases stayed unmatched. Germline V gives CDR1 SGHRS, CDR2 YFSETQ. CDR3 sequence reads: CASSSSGTGESPLHF. The CDR3, as DNA: TGCGCCAGCAGCTCCTCCGGGACAGGGGAATCACCCCTCCACTTT.

This clone appeared a few times. J is TRBJ1-6 and V is TRBV14; TRBD1 matches at 8 bases. CDR1 is SGHDN and CDR2 is FVKESK in the germline V gene. The CDR3 has 15 amino acids. Germline trimming cut 1 base from V and 9 bases from J; bases unmatched to any gene: 5. CDR3 loop: CASSQARGLSSPLHF. DNA of the CDR3: TGTGCCAGCAGCCAAGCCAGGGGGCTTAGTTCACCCCTCCACTTT. Together with reference TRBV14 and TRBJ1-6, the CDR3 gives the full variable domain: EAGVTQFPSHSVIEKGQTVTLRCDPISGHDNLYWYRRVMGKEIKFLLHFVKESKQDESGMPNNRFLAERTGGTYSTLKVQPAELEDSGVYFCASSQARGLSSPLHFGNGTRLTVT.

The CDR3 sequence: CAWARGADTQYF. The CDR3 nucleotides read TGTGCCTGGGCCCGAGGGGCAGATACGCAGTATTTT. The genes are TRBV30 and TRBJ2-3; D possibly uses TRBD1 or TRBD2 (5 bases each). The CDR3 sequence is 12 residues long. Germline CDR1 GTSNPN, CDR2 SVGIG (reference sequence). The V end lost 5 bases, the J end lost 4 bases, and 10 bases lay between the germline ends.

The V call is TRBV6-5, the J call TRBJ2-7; no clear D. Trimming pared 2 bases from V and 0 bases from J, leaving 8 bases between. The CDR3 extends over 14 amino acids. Germline CDR1 and CDR2: MNHEY and SVGAGI. The CDR3: CASSYGPSSYEQYF. CDR3 nucleotide sequence: TGTGCCAGCAGTTACGGGCCGAGCTCCTACGAGCAGTACTTC.

The sample holds one count of this clone. CDR3 DNA: TGTGCCAGCAGTTTATCTTTAGGTTTGGGTGAGCAGTTCTTC. Residues: CASSLSLGLGEQFF. The rearrangement joins TRBV27 to TRBJ2-1, with no clear D. Germline assignment: CDR1 MNHEY and CDR2 SMNVEV (reference sequence). CDR3 size: 14 residues. Trimming left V 0 bases short and J 9 bases short, with 12 bases between.

The V and J genes are TRBV27 and TRBJ2-7; D could derive from TRBD1 or TRBD2 (6 bases each). The germline V gene encodes CDR1 MNHEY and CDR2 SMNVEV (reference sequence). Trimming removed 2 bases at V and 7 bases at J, with 15 bases between. This CDR3 comprises 14 residues. CDR3 region: CASSLIGGPLEQYF. CDR3 bases: TGTGCCAGCAGTTTAATCGGGGGCCCGCTGGAGCAGTACTTC.

V and J are TRBV7-9 and TRBJ1-4; D remains ambiguous. V was pared by 6 bases and J by 6 bases, with 20 bases between. This CDR3 region has 16 residues. The V gene's germline CDR1 is SEHNR and CDR2 FQNEAQ (reference sequence). For the CDR3, the DNA is TGTGCCAGCAGTCGACCCGGTAGGGCGCGGGATGAAAAACTGTTTTTT. Protein product: CASSRPGRARDEKLFF. Using reference TRBV7-9 and TRBJ1-4 for the parts outside the CDR3, the full variable domain is DTGVSQNPRHKITKRGQNVTFRCDPISEHNRLYWYRQTLGQGPEFLTYFQNEAQLEKSRLLSDRFSAERPKGSFSTLEIQRTEQGDSAMYLCASSRPGRARDEKLFFGSGTQLSVL.

This rearrangement joins TRBV5-1 to TRBJ2-3; D is possibly TRBD1 (5 bases). V lost 2 bases and J 3 bases, leaving 13 bases between the germline ends. The CDR3 is 15 amino acids. Germline CDR1 reads SGHRS; CDR2 reads YFSETQ. CDR3 sequence (DNA): TGCGCCAGCAGCTTAGGGGTCCTACTTACAGATACGCAGTATTTT. Translation: CASSLGVLLTDTQYF.

The V and J genes are TRBV9 and TRBJ2-5, with D tentatively TRBD1 (7 bases). V dropped 0 bases and J dropped 1 base, with 16 bases sitting between them. The CDR3 spans 17 residues. In germline, CDR1 is SGDLS, CDR2 YYNGEE. CDR3 DNA sequence: TGTGCCAGCAGCGTAGCTGGAGGGGGCGGGCTCCAAGAGACCCAGTACTTC. Protein: CASSVAGGGGLQETQYF. The full variable domain, its missing parts supplied by reference TRBV9 and TRBJ2-5, is DSGVTQTPKHLITATGQRVTLRCSPRSGDLSVYWYQQSLDQGLQFLIQYYNGEERAKGNILERFSAQQFPDLHSELNLSSLELGDSALYFCASSVAGGGGLQETQYFGPGTRLLVL.

J is TRBJ1-1 and V is TRBV30; no firm D call. The CDR3 runs 14 residues. The germline V and J ends were trimmed by 3 bases and 6 bases, with 17 bases remaining between them. CDR1 and CDR2 from the germline V gene are GTSNPN and SVGIG (reference sequence). The CDR3, as DNA: TGTGCCTGGAGGAAGGACCTCATAAACGCTGAAGCTTTCTTT. It translates to CAWRKDLINAEAFF. The full variable domain, its missing parts supplied by reference TRBV30 and TRBJ1-1, is SQTIHQWPATLVQPVGSPLSLECTVEGTSNPNLYWYRQAAGRGLQLLFYSVGIGQISSEVPQNLSASRPQDRQFILSSKKLLLSDSGFYLCAWRKDLINAEAFFGQGTRLTVV.

This rearrangement joins TRBV29-1 to TRBJ2-7, with D possibly being TRBD1 (6 bases). The germline gives CDR1 SQVTM, CDR2 ANQGSEA. The V end was cut by 7 bases, the J end by 3 bases, with 10 bases between. The CDR3 loop spans 11 amino acids. The CDR3 region is CSGGTLYEQYF. The CDR3 bases are TGCAGCGGTGGGACACTCTACGAGCAGTACTTC.

The rearrangement joins TRBV6-6 to TRBJ1-2; D is perhaps TRBD1 (6 bases). V was trimmed by 7 bases and J by 6 bases, leaving 15 bases between them. The CDR3 is 13 residues long. The germline CDR1 and CDR2 sequences are MNHNY and SVGAGI (reference sequence). CDR3 in DNA: TGTGCCAGCAATCGGGGGCAAAAGGATGGCTACACCTTC. The encoded protein is CASNRGQKDGYTF.